This section outlines one T cell receptor beta chain sequence together with its context. This clonotype was seen a few times. What this receptor recognizes is not known. Nothing much larger sits one base from this clone, and base qualities are not available. The CDR3 goes from the cysteine to the phenylalanine over 15 residues. This entry keeps only the CDR3 DNA: 45 bases, framed from base 1. Via the germline V gene, CDR1 is MDHEN and CDR2 SYDVKM. The junction shows trimming of 3 bases on V and 3 bases on J, and the gene matches do not reach 6 bases of it. This specimen belongs to a study of response to subunit inactivated influenza vaccine (dated by TCRdb to the late 2010s). A note on the overall study: Deep quantitative profiling of the T cell receptor repertoire was used in the study to follow responses to a trivalent subunit inactivated influenza vaccine. What the authors observed across the whole study: The authors suggested that each seasonal influenza vaccination may recruit only a limited number of new T cells.

The library was produced with RT-PCR. Sequenced on an Illumina HiSeq 2500. In TCRdb, the public reads were trimmed at Q25 with fastp and aligned with MiXCR, with productive beta chains retained. Rows with a matching CDR3 protein are joined into one entry that keeps the most common DNA and genes. The sample records 650,000 to 850,000 distinct CDR3 sequences, around 13% of which are singletons. The top ten hold 5.5% to 7% of the sample. This clonotype was obtained from a man between 50 and 59 years old who received an inactivated influenza vaccine. Donor details come from another sample of the same person, matched by shared clones. This material consisted of PBMCs from blood, taken 14 to 15 days before vaccination. The chain was built from TRBV28 and TRBJ2-5; the junction holds 8 bases that match TRBD2. The DNA sequence is TGTGCCAGCAGTTTTTCGGGGGGGGCGGAAGAGACCCAGTACTTC. Translated, it gives CASSFSGGAEETQYF.